The rows below give T cell receptor beta chains drawn from one sample of a study of shared clonotypes between healthy human individuals. TCRdb's table, derived via immunoSEQ multiplex PCR, lists solely in-frame clones and lacks some. The data show about 450,000 clones, with roughly 85% seen just once and approximately 12% held by the top ten. The sample taken for sequencing was PBMCs. These receptors came from a woman in her thirties or forties in good health. Some clones in this sample may be carry-over from other donors' samples. Each CDR3 is given with its conserved first and last residue. Fields, in order: V gene, J gene, clone size, D gene, CDR3 protein, CDR3 DNA. D genes are given only for firm matches. Only some rows state a clone size, as once, few, many or a class for expanded clones.

>TRBV29-1|TRBJ2-5|NA|NA
CSVVIGGGETQYF
TGCAGCGTTGTGATCGGGGGCGGGGAGACCCAGTACTTC
>TRBV18|TRBJ2-5|NA|NA
CASSVSATGETQYF
TGTGCCAGCTCGGTCAGTGCCACGGGGGAGACCCAGTACTTC
>TRBV11-3|TRBJ2-1|NA|TRBD2
CASSSRTSGNLDEQFF
TGTGCCAGCAGCAGCAGGACTAGCGGGAATTTAGATGAGCAGTTCTTC
>TRBV7-4|TRBJ2-7|once|NA
CARNEQYF
TGTGCCAGGAACGAGCAGTACTTC
>TRBV7-9|TRBJ2-1|NA|NA
CASSLSGVPYSYNEQFF
TGTGCCAGCAGCCTTTCCGGGGTACCCTACTCCTACAATGAGCAGTTCTTC
>TRBV19|TRBJ2-7|once|NA
CASRGQGIPYEQYF
TGTGCCAGTAGGGGGCAGGGGATCCCCTACGAGCAGTACTTC
>TRBV10-3|TRBJ1-2|NA|TRBD1
CAISESTGQGNGYTF
TGTGCCATCAGTGAGTCGACGGGACAGGGCAATGGCTACACCTTC
>TRBV7-8|TRBJ2-7|few|TRBD1
CASSLGTGNGVGEQYF
TGTGCCAGCAGCCTGGGGACAGGGAATGGGGTAGGAGAGCAGTACTTC
>TRBV5-1|TRBJ1-1|NA|NA
CASSLGENTEAFF
TGCGCCAGCAGCTTGGGGGAGAACACTGAAGCTTTCTTT
>TRBV28|TRBJ2-1|few|NA
CASGSPGEVISDEQFF
TGTGCCAGCGGCTCTCCTGGGGAAGTAATCAGCGATGAGCAGTTCTTC
>TRBV29-1|TRBJ2-7|NA|TRBD1
CSAGQGGEQYF
TGCAGCGCCGGACAGGGAGGCGAGCAGTACTTC
>TRBV11-2|TRBJ2-5|NA|TRBD2
CASSLNRQGGGETQYF
TGTGCCAGCAGCTTAAATAGGCAGGGCGGGGGGGAGACCCAGTACTTC
>TRBV9|TRBJ2-7|NA|NA
CASSVGDHSYEQYF
TGTGCCAGCAGCGTGGGGGACCACTCCTACGAGCAGTACTTC
>TRBV5-1|TRBJ2-1|NA|TRBD2
CASSLEGSGTNNEQFF
TGCGCCAGCAGCTTGGAGGGTAGCGGGACTAACAATGAGCAGTTCTTC
>TRBV19|TRBJ2-3|NA|TRBD2
CASSIDRGRGDTQYF
TGTGCCAGTAGTATAGATCGCGGGAGAGGAGATACGCAGTATTTT
>TRBV7-6|TRBJ2-7|NA|TRBD2
CASSPGTSGSYEQYF
TGTGCCAGCAGCCCAGGGACTAGCGGAAGCTACGAGCAGTACTTC
>TRBV30|TRBJ2-7|NA|NA
CAWSSGDPYEQYF
TGTGCCTGGAGTTCAGGGGACCCCTACGAGCAGTACTTC
>TRBV7-2|TRBJ1-2|NA|NA
CASSFTGPSYGYTF
TGTGCCAGCAGCTTCACAGGGCCGAGCTATGGCTACACCTTC
>TRBV13|TRBJ1-2|NA|NA
CASSLRVQGNYGYTF
TGTGCCAGCAGCTTAAGGGTACAGGGCAACTATGGCTACACCTTC
>TRBV13|TRBJ2-7|NA|NA
CASSSAGTGSYEQYF
TGTGCCAGCAGCTCAGCCGGGACGGGGAGCTACGAGCAGTACTTC
>TRBV30|TRBJ2-7|NA|NA
CAWTHGPGDYEQYF
TGTGCCTGGACACACGGGCCAGGGGACTACGAGCAGTACTTC
>TRBV19|TRBJ2-3|NA|TRBD1
CASSRTGGTDTQYF
TGTGCCAGTAGTCGGACAGGGGGAACAGATACGCAGTATTTT
>TRBV4-2|TRBJ2-1|few|TRBD2
CASSPLAPPSGRGGNEQFF
TGTGCCAGCAGCCCCCTGGCTCCGCCTAGCGGGAGAGGGGGGAATGAGCAGTTCTTC
>TRBV5-1|TRBJ2-5|NA|NA
CASSFGTGETQYF
TGCGCCAGCAGCTTTGGTACGGGAGAGACCCAGTACTTC
>TRBV4-2|TRBJ2-1|many|TRBD2
CASSQDSGSHNEQFF
TGTGCCAGCAGCCAAGATAGCGGGAGTCATAATGAGCAGTTCTTC
>TRBV4-1|TRBJ2-1|once|NA
CASSQAPFSSYNEQFF
TGCGCCAGCAGCCAAGCCCCATTCTCATCCTACAATGAGCAGTTCTTC
>TRBV7-3|TRBJ2-5|NA|NA
CASSPQGLREETQYF
TGTGCCAGCAGCCCTCAGGGGTTGCGGGAGGAGACCCAGTACTTC
>TRBV30|TRBJ2-5|once|TRBD1
CAWSGDRGETQYF
TGTGCCTGGAGTGGGGACAGGGGAGAGACCCAGTACTTC
>TRBV6-4|TRBJ1-5|NA|NA
CASSYSSGGNQPQHF
TGTGCCAGCAGTTACTCGTCCGGGGGCAATCAGCCCCAGCATTTT
>TRBV27|TRBJ1-4|NA|NA
CASSPWTVPTNEKLFF
TGTGCCAGCAGTCCCTGGACAGTGCCAACTAATGAAAAACTGTTTTTT
>TRBV7-2|TRBJ2-3|NA|NA
CASSLVVGTDTQYF
TGTGCCAGCAGCTTAGTAGTCGGCACAGATACGCAGTATTTT
>TRBV7-9|TRBJ1-2|NA|NA
CASSPYGETRNYGYTF
TGTGCCAGCAGCCCGTACGGCGAGACACGTAACTATGGCTACACCTTC
>TRBV19|TRBJ1-1|NA|NA
CASSLTGSTLMNTEAFF
TGTGCCAGTAGTTTAACAGGGTCGACTTTGATGAACACTGAAGCTTTCTTT
>TRBV28|TRBJ2-1|NA|TRBD2
CASSFASGRSEQFF
TGTGCCAGCAGTTTCGCTAGCGGGAGGTCGGAGCAGTTCTTC
>TRBV5-1|TRBJ2-7|NA|TRBD1
CASSMGTGDHEQYF
TGCGCCAGCAGCATGGGGACAGGGGACCACGAGCAGTACTTC
>TRBV11-3|TRBJ2-1|NA|NA
CASSLGELARGPDEQFF
TGTGCCAGCAGCTTAGGGGAGCTAGCGAGAGGTCCGGATGAGCAGTTCTTC
>TRBV5-1|TRBJ1-3|NA|TRBD1
CASRRGQERNTIYF
TGCGCCAGCAGGAGAGGACAGGAGCGAAACACCATATATTTT
>TRBV6-5|TRBJ2-7|few|NA
CASAQSSYEQYF
TGTGCCAGTGCACAGAGCTCCTACGAGCAGTACTTC
>TRBV5-4|TRBJ1-1|NA|NA
CASSWVQTGAEAFF
TGTGCCAGCAGCTGGGTTCAAACAGGAGCTGAAGCTTTCTTT
>TRBV2|TRBJ2-5|NA|NA
CASTRGAQETQYF
TGTGCCAGCACCCGGGGGGCCCAAGAGACCCAGTACTTC
>TRBV2|TRBJ1-1|NA|NA
CASSSEGNTEAFF
TGTGCCAGCAGCTCCGAGGGGAACACTGAAGCTTTCTTT